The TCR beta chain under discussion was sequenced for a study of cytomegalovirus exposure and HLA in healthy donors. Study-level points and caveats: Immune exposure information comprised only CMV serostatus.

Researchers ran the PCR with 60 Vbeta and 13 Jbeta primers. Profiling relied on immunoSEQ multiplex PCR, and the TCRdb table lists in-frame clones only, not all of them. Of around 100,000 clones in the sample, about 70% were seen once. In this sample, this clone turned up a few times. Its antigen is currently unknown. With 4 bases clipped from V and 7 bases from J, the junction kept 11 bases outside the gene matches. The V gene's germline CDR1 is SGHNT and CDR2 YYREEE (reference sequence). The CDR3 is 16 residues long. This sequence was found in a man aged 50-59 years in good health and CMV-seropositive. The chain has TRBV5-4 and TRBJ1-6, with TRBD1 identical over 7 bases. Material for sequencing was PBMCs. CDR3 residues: CASSQGVQGKNSPLHF. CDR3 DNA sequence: TGTGCCAGCAGCCAGGGGGTACAGGGAAAGAATTCACCCCTCCACTTT. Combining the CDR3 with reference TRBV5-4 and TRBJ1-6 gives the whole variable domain ETGVTQSPTHLIKTRGQQVTLRCSSQSGHNTVSWYQQALGQGPQFIFQYYREEENGRGNFPPRFSGLQFPNYSSELNVNALELDDSALYLCASSQGVQGKNSPLHFGNGTRLTVT.